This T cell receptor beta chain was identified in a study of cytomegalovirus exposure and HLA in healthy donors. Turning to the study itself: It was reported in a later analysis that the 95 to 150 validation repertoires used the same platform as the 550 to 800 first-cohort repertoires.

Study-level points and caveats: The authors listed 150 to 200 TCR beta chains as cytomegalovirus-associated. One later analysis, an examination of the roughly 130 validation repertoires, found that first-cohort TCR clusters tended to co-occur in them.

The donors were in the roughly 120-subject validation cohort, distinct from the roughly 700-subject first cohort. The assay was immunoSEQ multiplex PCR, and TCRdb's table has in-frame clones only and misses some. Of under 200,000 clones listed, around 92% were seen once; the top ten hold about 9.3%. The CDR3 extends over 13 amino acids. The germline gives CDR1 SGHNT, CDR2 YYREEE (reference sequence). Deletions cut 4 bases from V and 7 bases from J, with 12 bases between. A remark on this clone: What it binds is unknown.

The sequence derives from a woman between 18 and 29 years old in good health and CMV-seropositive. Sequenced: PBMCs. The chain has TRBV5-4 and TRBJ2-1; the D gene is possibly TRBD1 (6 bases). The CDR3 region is CASSLGQPNEQFF. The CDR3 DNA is TGTGCCAGCAGCCTCGGACAGCCGAATGAGCAGTTCTTC.